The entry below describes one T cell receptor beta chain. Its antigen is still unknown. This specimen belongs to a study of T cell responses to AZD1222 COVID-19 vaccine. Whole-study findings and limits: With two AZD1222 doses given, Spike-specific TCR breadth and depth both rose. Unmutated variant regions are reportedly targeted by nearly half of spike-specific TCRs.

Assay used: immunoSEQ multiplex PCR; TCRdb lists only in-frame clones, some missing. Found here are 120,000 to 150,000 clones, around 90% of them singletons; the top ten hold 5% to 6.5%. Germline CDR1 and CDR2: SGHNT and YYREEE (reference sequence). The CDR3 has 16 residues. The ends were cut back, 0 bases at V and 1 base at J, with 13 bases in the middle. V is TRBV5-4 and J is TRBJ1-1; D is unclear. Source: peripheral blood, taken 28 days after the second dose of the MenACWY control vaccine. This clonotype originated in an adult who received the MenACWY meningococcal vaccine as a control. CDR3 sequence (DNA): TGTGCCAGCAGCTTGGAAGGTTGGGTGGCGAACACTGAAGCTTTCTTT. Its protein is CASSLEGWVANTEAFF.